What follows are 28 T cell receptor beta chains derived from one specimen sequenced in a study of post-analysis software for immune sequencing data. Findings and caveats of the study: In patients, TRBV5-6, TRBV5-1 and TRBV20-1 belonged to about five TRBV segments found more frequently than in controls.

Which antigens these TCRs recognize remains unknown. Researchers reported that TCR beta cDNA libraries carried unique molecular identifiers. TCRdb re-called the PCR reads through MiXCR, storing one row per CDR3 protein. The sample has about 810,000 distinct CDR3 sequences; approximately 50% are singletons. The specimen was blood. Receptors were obtained from a girl under 18 with multiple sclerosis.

The chain couples TRBV7-3 to TRBJ2-1; no clear D gene. Germline V lookup: CDR1 SGHTA, CDR2 FQGTGA. V lost 1 base and J 2 bases, leaving 12 bases between the germline ends. The CDR3 totals 16 residues. The CDR3 sequence: CASSLIGSWTYNEQFF. CDR3 in DNA: TGTGCCAGCAGCTTAATAGGGTCATGGACCTACAATGAGCAGTTCTTC.

The chain recombines TRBV20-1 with TRBJ1-5; 10 nucleotides agree with TRBD1. Per the germline V gene, CDR1 is DFQATT and CDR2 is SNEGSKA (reference sequence). The trim removed 3 bases at V and 5 bases at J, leaving 4 bases unmatched. CDR3 length: 14 residues. This CDR3 is CSASPGTGDQPQHF. In DNA form, the CDR3 reads TGCAGTGCTAGCCCCGGGACAGGGGATCAGCCCCAGCATTTT.

Note on this clonotype: The junction does not match germline at one end; this may be a read error. The CDR3 sequence is CASSRQGPTDTQYF. The CDR3 DNA is TGCGCCAGCAGTAGACAGGGACCCACAGATACACAGTATTTT. The chain carries TRBV5-1 and TRBJ2-3; 7 bases line up with TRBD1. Per the germline V gene, CDR1 is SGHRS and CDR2 is YFSETQ. The CDR3 is 14 residues long.

This clonotype was seen only a few times. The rearrangement joins TRBV6-5 to TRBJ2-7; 7 nucleotides agree with TRBD1. V gave up 7 bases and J gave up 3 bases; unmatched junction bases: 9. Per the germline V gene, CDR1 is MNHEY and CDR2 is SVGAGI. The CDR3 extends over 14 amino acids. The CDR3 region is CASTNTGVGYEQYF. The CDR3 DNA reads as TGTGCCAGCACTAACACAGGGGTCGGCTACGAGCAGTACTTC.

The CDR3 reads CSARTETQYF. The CDR3 DNA sequence: TGCAGTGCTAGAACGGAGACCCAGTACTTC. The chain couples TRBV20-1 to TRBJ2-5; D ambiguous. The CDR3 has 10 residues. CDR1 DFQATT and CDR2 SNEGSKA come from the germline V gene (reference sequence). V was clipped by 2 bases and J by 5 bases, with 3 bases between them.

The V and J genes are TRBV4-1 and TRBJ2-3, with 8 bases identical to TRBD2. Unmatched junction bases numbered 14, after V lost 1 base and J lost 5 bases. Looked up from germline, CDR1 is MGHRA and CDR2 is YSYEKL. This CDR3 is 18 amino acids long. The CDR3 spells CASSQVGQRGRREDTQYF. The CDR3, as DNA: TGCGCCAGCAGCCAAGTCGGACAGCGGGGGCGCCGGGAAGATACGCAGTATTTT.

The chain carries TRBV6-5 and TRBJ2-2; no clear D gene. Between the trimmed V and J ends, which lost 0 bases and 4 bases, there was a span of 18 bases. Germline V gene lookup returns CDR1 MNHEY and CDR2 SVGAGI. The CDR3 is made up of 18 amino acids. The CDR3 loop reads CASSYSGVRSTITGELFF. The DNA for the CDR3 is TGTGCCAGCAGTTACTCTGGTGTCCGATCGACGATCACCGGGGAGCTGTTTTTT.

This clonotype was counted a few times. The chain's CDR3 is CASSPTWDTQYF. CDR3 sequence (DNA): TGTGCCAGCTCACCGACGTGGGATACGCAGTATTTT. This sequence joins TRBV18 and TRBJ2-3; D gene unclear. The CDR3 is 12 amino acids. Trimming pared 3 bases from V and 6 bases from J, leaving 7 bases between. CDR1 is KGHSH and CDR2 is LQKENI in the germline V gene.

This chain links TRBV20-1 with TRBJ2-1; 8 bases are shared with TRBD1. The germline gives CDR1 DFQATT, CDR2 SNEGSKA (reference sequence). The ends lost 3 bases at V and 1 base at J; junction bases unmatched: 5. The CDR3 extends over 15 amino acids. In nucleotides, the CDR3 is TGCAGTGCTAGTTCCAGGGGGCTATCCTACAATGAGCAGTTCTTC. Protein sequence: CSASSRGLSYNEQFF.

V is TRBV10-3 and J is TRBJ1-2; 12 bases line up with TRBD1. The CDR3 runs 19 residues. V shed 3 bases and J 4 bases; nucleotides not matched to a gene: 15. Germline lookup yields CDR1 ENHRY and CDR2 SYGVKD. The CDR3 sequence: CAISENWGQGARGFYGYTF. DNA for the CDR3: TGTGCCATCAGTGAAAACTGGGGACAGGGGGCTCGGGGCTTCTATGGCTACACCTTC.

A few counts support this clonotype. The J gene is TRBJ2-1, the V gene TRBV5-8, with 14 nucleotides matching TRBD2. V was clipped by 6 bases and J by 0 bases; unmatched bases: 11. Looked up from germline, CDR1 is SGHTS and CDR2 is YDEGEE. The CDR3 length is 19 residues. CDR3 protein: CASNAPGLAGASSYNEQFF. The CDR3 DNA reads TGTGCCAGCAACGCACCGGGACTAGCGGGGGCCAGCTCCTACAATGAGCAGTTCTTC.

This clonotype has only a few counts. CDR3 sequence reads: CATSISLTGGAYNEQFF. The CDR3, as DNA: TGTGCCACCAGCATATCCCTGACAGGGGGCGCCTACAATGAGCAGTTCTTC. The V call is TRBV15, the J call TRBJ2-1, with 10 bases that match TRBD1. The length of the CDR3 is 17 residues. J lost 2 bases, V lost 4 bases, and 8 bases had no gene match. Germline V gene lookup returns CDR1 LNHNV and CDR2 YYDKDF (reference sequence).

This rearrangement joins TRBV9 to TRBJ1-2; 11 nucleotides match TRBD1. V gave up 4 bases and J gave up 3 bases; unmatched junction bases: 20. The CDR3 is 20 amino acids. The V gene's germline CDR1 is SGDLS and CDR2 YYNGEE. CDR3 amino acids: CASSSYYPSSDRGQYYGYTF. The CDR3 DNA sequence: TGTGCCAGCAGCTCCTATTATCCAAGCTCGGACAGGGGGCAGTACTATGGCTACACCTTC.

The V gene is TRBV20-1, the J gene TRBJ2-7; the D gene is possibly TRBD1 (6 bases). Gene TRBJ2-4 matches the end of the DNA better, so the J call may be wrong. There are 14 residues in the CDR3. The germline V gene has CDR1 DFQATT and CDR2 SNEGSKA (reference sequence). The CDR3 DNA reads as TGCAGTGCTGGACGGTCACAGGGTGAGAACATTCAGTACTTC. Its protein product is CSAGRSQGENIQYF.

The CDR3, as DNA: TGCAGCGTTGAGGCCTCCGAATCGTCCGAGCAGTACTTC. Its translation: CSVEASESSEQYF. The chain uses TRBV29-1 and TRBJ2-7; D is unclear. CDR3 length: 13 amino acids. Germline V gene data show CDR1 as SQVTM and CDR2 as ANQGSEA. Trimming pared 3 bases from V and 6 bases from J, leaving 15 bases between.

The sample holds a few counts of this clonotype. The gene calls are TRBV20-1 and TRBJ1-4; 8 nucleotides align to TRBD1. Germline lookup yields CDR1 DFQATT and CDR2 SNEGSKA (reference sequence). This CDR3 spans 14 amino acids. V trimming: 3 bases; J trimming: 7 bases; junction bases outside the gene matches: 7. The CDR3 region is CSASNQGAPEKLFF. The CDR3 DNA follows: TGCAGTGCTAGTAATCAGGGGGCGCCTGAAAAACTGTTTTTT.

A few counts support this clonotype. The chain employs TRBV29-1 and TRBJ2-7; no definite D call. V was cut by 0 bases and J by 8 bases, with 14 bases left in between. Germline V gives CDR1 SQVTM, CDR2 ANQGSEA. CDR3 length: 13 amino acids. CDR3 region: CSVEDLRTTQQYF. The CDR3 region has the DNA TGCAGCGTTGAAGATCTCAGAACTACACAGCAGTACTTC.

The rearrangement uses TRBV5-1 and TRBJ1-1; D may be TRBD1 (6 bases). Trimming took off 4 bases at V and 4 bases at J, with 23 bases between the two ends. This CDR3 is built from 17 residues. The germline CDR1 and CDR2 sequences are SGHRS and YFSETQ. In nucleotides, the CDR3 is TGCGCCAGCAGCCCGGCCGGACAGCAGTCAGGTGGCACTGAAGCTTTCTTT. Its translation: CASSPAGQQSGGTEAFF. Based on the CDR3 plus reference TRBV5-1 and TRBJ1-1, the full variable domain is KAGVTQTPRYLIKTRGQQVTLSCSPISGHRSVSWYQQTPGQGLQFLFEYFSETQRNKGNFPGRFSGRQFSNSRSEMNVSTLELGDSALYLCASSPAGQQSGGTEAFFGQGTRLTVV.

In DNA, the CDR3 is TGTGCCAGCAGCCAAGGGCAGATCTACGAGCAGTACTTC. Its translation: CASSQGQIYEQYF. V is TRBV14 and J is TRBJ2-5, with D unclear. The DNA end favors TRBJ2-7, so the J call may be wrong. Germline CDR1 is SGHDN and CDR2 is FVKESK. The CDR3 runs 13 residues.

The V and J genes are TRBV20-1 and TRBJ1-4; D not certain. Germline-derived CDR1 and CDR2 are DFQATT and SNEGSKA (reference sequence). The V and J ends lost 3 bases and 4 bases respectively, with 9 bases between them. This CDR3 has 13 residues. CDR3 residues: CSARQGVNEKLFF. The CDR3 coding sequence is TGCAGTGCTAGGCAAGGAGTTAATGAAAAACTGTTTTTT.

This sequence joins TRBV3-1 and TRBJ2-1, with D perhaps given as TRBD1 or TRBD2 (5 bases each). Germline-derived CDR1 and CDR2 are LGHDT and YNNKEL (reference sequence). This CDR3 region has 13 residues. Trimming left V 4 bases short and J 11 bases short, with 15 bases between. As DNA, the CDR3 is TGTGCCAGCAGCCCGTCCCGGGACGGGCAGCAGTTCTTC. It yields the protein CASSPSRDGQQFF.

There are a few counts of this clonotype. The chain joins TRBV5-1 to TRBJ2-1, with D uncertain. CDR1 and CDR2 (germline): SGHRS, YFSETQ. The germline V and J ends were trimmed by 0 bases and 6 bases, with 22 bases remaining between them. The CDR3 has 18 amino acids. The CDR3 DNA reads TGCGCCAGCAGCTTGGCAGCTCTCCCGGCAGTTCTTGGCAATGAGCAGTTCTTC. Translated: CASSLAALPAVLGNEQFF.

This sequence joins TRBV11-2 and TRBJ2-5; 7 nucleotides line up with TRBD2. The J call is in doubt because the DNA end fits TRBJ2-7 better. The CDR3 extends over 15 amino acids. Per the germline V gene, CDR1 is SGHAT and CDR2 is FQNNGV. Here the CDR3 DNA reads TGTGCCAGCAGCTCCTTCGGGGGGACCTCCTACGAGCAGTACTTC. Translation: CASSSFGGTSYEQYF.

This clonotype was detected only a few times. The chain joins TRBV29-1 to TRBJ2-5, with D possibly being TRBD2 (5 bases). CDR1 and CDR2 (germline): SQVTM, ANQGSEA. V lost 4 bases and J lost 4, with 13 bases in between. The CDR3 sequence is 13 residues long. CDR3 nucleotides: TGCAGCGTTGCCCTAGCTACGGGAGAGACCCAGTACTTC. This codes for CSVALATGETQYF.

J is TRBJ1-2 and V is TRBV20-1; 8 bases fit TRBD1. CDR1 DFQATT and CDR2 SNEGSKA come from the germline V gene (reference sequence). The CDR3 length is 13 residues. V shed 6 bases, J shed 8 bases, and the junction held 11 bases outside the gene matches. The CDR3 bases are TGCAGTGCCACAGGGGGGGGCGGCGGAGGCTACACCTTC. It specifies CSATGGGGGGYTF.

The chain combines TRBV7-9 with TRBJ1-4, with 8 bases aligning to TRBD1. V shed 4 bases and J 9 bases; nucleotides not matched to a gene: 7. CDR1 is SEHNR and CDR2 is FQNEAQ in the germline V gene (reference sequence). CDR3 length: 14 amino acids. CDR3 in amino acids: CASSSGTGSKKLFF. CDR3 DNA sequence: TGTGCCAGCAGCTCAGGGACAGGCTCGAAAAAACTGTTTTTT.

The V gene is TRBV5-1, the J gene TRBJ2-3, with unresolved D. The DNA end is more similar to TRBJ1-5, so the J call may be wrong. There are 17 residues in the CDR3. Germline lookup yields CDR1 SGHRS and CDR2 YFSETQ. CDR3 DNA sequence: TGCGCCAGCAGCTTGGGACCCGGATCCCTGGGCGGTCAGCCCCAGCATTTT. It codes for CASSLGPGSLGGQPQHF.

J is TRBJ2-5 and V is TRBV13; TRBD2 agrees at 8 bases. Looked up from germline, CDR1 is PRHDT and CDR2 is FYEKMQ (reference sequence). This CDR3 has 17 residues. J was trimmed by 5 bases and V by 7 bases; bases with no gene match: 18. The CDR3 reads CASTQAGVGFGSETQYF. The CDR3 DNA reads TGTGCCAGCACCCAAGCGGGAGTAGGCTTCGGCAGTGAGACCCAGTACTTC.